This is a list of T cell receptor beta chains from one sample in a study of beta chain features in type 1 diabetes. Clones were sequenced by immunoSEQ multiplex PCR, and TCRdb holds only the in-frame ones, with some missing. The table shows hundreds of thousands of clones, with more than 13% occurring only once. The sequencing sample was made of naive CD4+ T cells from blood. Receptors were obtained from a man between 18 and 29 years old with type 1 diabetes. The CDR3 runs from the conserved cysteine through the conserved F or W. A D gene is named only where the DNA matches it firmly. Clone size is stated in some rows and not others, as once, few, many or a class when expanded.

j_call,d_call,v_call,clone_size,cdr3_aa,cdr3_nt
TRBJ2-2,NA,TRBV15,NA,CATSRGFGQRGGSGELFF,TGTGCCACCAGCAGAGGGTTTGGGCAGCGAGGCGGTTCCGGGGAGCTGTTTTTT
TRBJ1-2,TRBD1,TRBV11-2,few,CASRRPGTGTQVYGYTF,TGTGCCAGCAGGCGTCCCGGGACAGGGACGCAGGTCTATGGCTACACCTTC
TRBJ1-4,NA,TRBV7-2,few,CASTLGGLGNEKLFF,TGTGCCAGCACCTTGGGTGGGCTTGGGAATGAAAAACTGTTTTTT
TRBJ2-6,TRBD2,TRBV30,few,CAWSPLGGASSGANVLTF,TGTGCCTGGAGCCCCCTCGGGGGGGCAAGCTCTGGGGCCAACGTCCTGACTTTC
TRBJ2-3,NA,TRBV7-9,few,CASSPEGDTQYF,TGTGCCAGCAGCCCTGAGGGAGATACGCAGTATTTT
TRBJ2-4,NA,TRBV7-2,NA,CASSLIAKNIQYF,TGTGCCAGCAGCTTGATAGCCAAAAACATTCAGTACTTC
TRBJ2-1,NA,TRBV18,few,CASSPVGMLDNEQFF,TGTGCCAGCTCCCCCGTTGGCATGCTTGACAATGAGCAGTTCTTC
TRBJ1-3,NA,TRBV30,few,CAWSAGNTIYF,TGTGCCTGGAGTGCTGGAAACACCATATATTTT
TRBJ2-1,NA,TRBV7-9,NA,CASSLRESGEQFF,TGTGCCAGCAGCTTAAGGGAGTCGGGTGAGCAGTTCTTC
TRBJ2-7,NA,TRBV7-9,few,CASRSSGSSYEQYF,TGTGCCAGCAGGTCCTCGGGGAGCTCCTACGAGCAGTACTTC
TRBJ1-2,NA,TRBV18,NA,CASSAAGRNYGYTF,TGTGCCAGCTCAGCAGCCGGGAGGAACTATGGCTACACCTTC
TRBJ2-5,NA,TRBV11-2,few,CASSLVQETQYF,TGTGCCAGCAGCTTAGTCCAAGAGACCCAGTACTTC
TRBJ2-7,NA,TRBV7-6,NA,CASSLQGFEQYF,TGTGCCAGCAGTCTTCAAGGGTTCGAGCAGTACTTC
TRBJ1-3,NA,TRBV9,few,CASSGQAISGNTIYF,TGTGCCAGCAGCGGACAGGCGATCTCTGGAAACACCATATATTTT
TRBJ1-1,TRBD1,TRBV23-1,NA,CASSQGTANMNTEAFF,TGCGCCAGCAGTCAGGGGACAGCTAATATGAACACTGAAGCTTTCTTT
TRBJ2-4,NA,TRBV7-9,few,CAAGGPLAKNIQYF,TGCGCTGCCGGGGGGCCCCTAGCCAAAAACATTCAGTACTTC
TRBJ2-4,NA,TRBV7-9,few,CASSLGTGIQYF,TGTGCCAGCAGCTTGGGTACGGGCATTCAGTACTTC
TRBJ2-7,NA,TRBV29-1,few,CSVSDSLVEQYF,TGCAGCGTCTCGGATAGCCTGGTTGAGCAGTACTTC